These T cell receptor beta chains were read from a single sample in a study of shared clonotypes between healthy human individuals. Sequencing was performed with immunoSEQ multiplex PCR; in TCRdb, only in-frame clones are kept and a portion is missing. The sample consists of about 2.1 million clones, 85% to 95% of them appearing once. Material for sequencing was naive CD8+ T cells from PBMCs. These receptors came from a man aged 18 to 29 in good health. Some clones in this sample may be carry-over from other donors' samples. Each CDR3 is given with its conserved first and last residue. Fields, in order: V gene, clone size, D gene, J gene, CDR3 DNA, CDR3 protein. The D gene is left open where the match is weak. Clone size is stated in some rows and not others, as once, few, many or a class when expanded.

>TRBV6-4|-|-|TRBJ1-5
TGTGCCAGCAGTGACTGGGGGGGCAATCAGCCCCAGCATTTT
CASSDWGGNQPQHF
>TRBV19|-|TRBD2|TRBJ2-3
TGTGCCAGTAGTCAAGGACTAGGGGCAGATACGCAGTATTTT
CASSQGLGADTQYF
>TRBV19|-|-|TRBJ2-7
TGTGCCAGTAGTTCGGGACTTCGAAGGTACGAGCAGTACTTC
CASSSGLRRYEQYF
>TRBV28|-|-|TRBJ1-1
TGTGCCACCCGGCGGACTGAAGCTTTCTTT
CATRRTEAFF
>TRBV28|-|-|TRBJ2-5
TGTGCCAGCACCCCTTATGGGGAGACCCAGTACTTC
CASTPYGETQYF
>TRBV4-3|once|-|TRBJ2-1
TGCGCCAGCAGCCAGTGGGGTGGGGAGCAGTTCTTC
CASSQWGGEQFF
>TRBV6-1|-|-|TRBJ2-7
TGTGCCAGCAGTGAAGCGCATGGGCAGCCATCCTACGAGCAGTACTTC
CASSEAHGQPSYEQYF
>TRBV29-1|-|-|TRBJ2-3
TGCAGCGTTCATGTCCACACAGATACGCAGTATTTT
CSVHVHTDTQYF
>TRBV29-1|-|-|TRBJ1-1
TGCAGCGTTGAGATCGGCAGGGAGGATTCGAGGAAAGCTTTCTTT
CSVEIGREDSRKAFF
>TRBV19|-|TRBD2|TRBJ2-3
TGTGCCAGTAGTGCGTGGCGGGAGGATGCAGATACGCAGTATTTT
CASSAWREDADTQYF
>TRBV7-9|-|TRBD1|TRBJ1-1
TGTGCCAGCAGCTTCGCAGGGGGGGCCCCTGAAGCTTTCTTT
CASSFAGGAPEAFF
>TRBV7-9|-|-|TRBJ1-1
TGTGCCAGCAGCTTACCCCCAATGAACACTGAAGCTTTCTTT
CASSLPPMNTEAFF
>TRBV21-1|-|-|TRBJ1-5
TGTGCCAGCAGCAAAGTAGCGGACAGGGATAATCAGCCCCAGCATTTT
CASSKVADRDNQPQHF
>TRBV27|-|-|TRBJ1-1
TGTGCCAGCAGTTATTCTGGGGGCATGAACACTGAAGCTTTCTTT
CASSYSGGMNTEAFF